The 27 T cell receptor beta chains below come from one sample, sequenced in a study of T cells in Graves' hyperthyroidism and ophthalmopathy (dated by TCRdb to about 2019). Preparation of the library involved multiplex PCR. The run used an Illumina HiSeq 2000. The TCR beta CDR3 regions were amplified from RNA transcripts. For the first round of RT-PCR on the TCR CDR3, the HTBI primer set was used together with the Qiagen OneStep RT-PCR kit. In-frame beta chains were kept once TCRdb had trimmed the public reads at Q25 with fastp and called clones with MiXCR. CDR3 protein duplicates are merged, each entry listing the most common genes and DNA. The sample records over 450,000 distinct CDR3 sequences, around 15% of which are singletons. Of the sample, less than 20% falls within the top ten clones. The material sequenced was blood. The receptors originated from a woman between 18 and 30 years old with Graves' hyperthyroidism.

This clonotype has ten or more counts. The V and J genes are TRBV29-1 and TRBJ1-1; TRBD1 is a possible D gene (5 bases). The germline V gene encodes CDR1 SQVTM and CDR2 ANQGSEA. This CDR3 is built from 13 residues. V gave up 6 bases and J gave up 7 bases, with 18 bases separating them. The CDR3 DNA sequence: TGCAGCGTCCCAAATGGGGGTTTCGATGAAGCTTTCTTT. Translated, it gives CSVPNGGFDEAFF.

This clonotype was picked up many times. CDR3 region: CAWSVDSSFGGYTF. CDR3 in DNA: TGTGCCTGGAGTGTCGACAGTTCCTTCGGTGGCTACACCTTC. The chain carries TRBV30 and TRBJ1-2; weak D call: TRBD1 (5 bases). Trimming shortened V by 0 bases and J by 7 bases, and 15 bases separated the two germline ends. The CDR3 is 14 amino acids. Germline V lookup: CDR1 GTSNPN, CDR2 SVGIG (reference sequence).

This clonotype was found many times. This rearrangement joins TRBV7-3 to TRBJ2-1; D perhaps matches TRBD2 (5 bases). V lost 5 bases to trimming and J lost 4 bases, with 15 bases between them. Germline loops: CDR1 SGHTA, CDR2 FQGTGA. The CDR3 is 15 residues long. CDR3 nucleotide sequence: TGTGCCAGCAGCCCGCAAGGACTGGGGTACAATGAGCAGTTCTTC. Protein: CASSPQGLGYNEQFF.

Worth noting for this clonotype: A single base separates this from a much larger clone, so it may be a read error. The J gene is TRBJ2-1, the V gene TRBV19; 8 bases align to TRBD2. The DNA matches TRBJ2-7 better at its end, which makes the J call doubtful. Germline V CDR1 and CDR2: LNHDA, SQIVND (reference sequence). The CDR3 is made up of 14 amino acids. The CDR3 is CACGGRSSYNEQYF. DNA for the CDR3: TGTGCCTGTGGCGGGAGGAGCTCCTACAATGAGCAGTACTTC.

This clonotype was observed a handful of times. The rearrangement joins TRBV24-1 to TRBJ2-1, with TRBD2 identical over 8 bases. The CDR3 contains 13 residues. V dropped 7 bases and J dropped 5; count of bases not matched to a gene: 3. Germline V CDR1 and CDR2: KGHDR, SFDVKD. CDR3: CATRGSGNNEQFF. The CDR3 coding sequence is TGTGCCACCAGGGGTAGCGGGAACAATGAGCAGTTCTTC.

This clonotype occurred many times. The genes are TRBV12-3 or TRBV12-4 and TRBJ1-2; 9 bases are a match to TRBD1. This CDR3 has 12 amino acids. V shed 5 bases, J shed 7 bases, and the junction held 2 bases outside the gene matches. The CDR3 here is CASSPQGAGYTF. The CDR3 nucleotides read TGTGCCAGCAGTCCACAGGGGGCTGGCTACACCTTC.

There are a few counts of this clonotype. The V call is TRBV20-1, the J call TRBJ2-1, with 12 bases fitting TRBD2. With 1 base clipped from V and 7 bases from J, the junction kept 5 bases outside the gene matches. Germline V gene sequence: CDR1 DFQATT, CDR2 SNEGSKA (reference sequence). The CDR3 sequence is 15 residues long. DNA for the CDR3: TGCAGTGCTAGAGCCCCTAGCGGGAGGGGAAATGAGCAGTTCTTC. This sequence encodes CSARAPSGRGNEQFF.

This rearrangement joins TRBV6-1 to TRBJ1-1, with D possibly being TRBD1 (6 bases). The V gene's germline CDR1 is MNHNS and CDR2 SASEGT. This CDR3 is built from 15 residues. The germline V and J ends were trimmed by 11 bases and 1 base, with 20 bases remaining between them. The CDR3 nucleotides read TGTGCCCTACGGGGGGGGCTTGGGGGGAACACTGAAGCTTTCTTT. It is translated as CALRGGLGGNTEAFF.

This clonotype came up a few times. This may arise from a read error, as a much more abundant clone is one base away. The chain combines TRBV20-1 with TRBJ2-3; 16 bases map to TRBD2. CDR3 length equals 15 residues. The V gene's germline CDR1 is DFQATT and CDR2 SNEGSKA (reference sequence). In nucleotides, the CDR3 is TGCAGTACTAGGGGGACTAGCGGGAGGGTAGATACGCAGTATTTT. Its protein is CSTRGTSGRVDTQYF.

This clonotype has more than one count but fewer than ten. The CDR3 region is CSAGTGQNYGYTF. CDR3 nucleotides: TGCAGCGCAGGGACAGGGCAGAACTATGGCTACACCTTC. The chain combines TRBV29-1 with TRBJ1-2, with TRBD1 matching 9 bases. This CDR3 comprises 13 residues. Per the germline V gene, CDR1 is SQVTM and CDR2 is ANQGSEA. Losses at the gene ends were 7 bases for V and 2 bases for J; bases not matched to a gene: 5.

This clonotype showed up many times. The gene calls are TRBV11-3 and TRBJ2-1; D is perhaps TRBD1 or TRBD2 (5 bases each). From germline, CDR1 is SGHNT and CDR2 YENEEA. Deletions cut 5 bases from V and 2 bases from J, with 19 bases between. The CDR3 has 17 amino acids. As DNA, the CDR3 is TGTGCCAGCAGCCCCCGGGTGCTATTGGGGGCCTACAATGAGCAGTTCTTC. It is translated as CASSPRVLLGAYNEQFF.

The sample holds many counts of this clonotype. V gene TRBV6-4 combines with J gene TRBJ1-2, with 8 positions matching TRBD1. With V trimmed by 8 bases and J by 7 bases, 6 bases remained unmatched. The CDR3 runs 12 residues. CDR1 MRHNA and CDR2 SNTAGT come from the germline V gene. CDR3 sequence reads: CASRTGQGGYTF. The CDR3 nucleotides are TGTGCCAGCCGGACAGGGCAGGGTGGCTACACCTTC.

The gene calls are TRBV6-2 or TRBV6-3 and TRBJ2-1; D is unresolved. CDR1 is MNHEY and CDR2 is SVGEGT in the germline V gene. This CDR3 is 15 amino acids long. V lost 1 base, J lost 2 bases, and 9 bases lay in between. Written as DNA, the CDR3 is TGTGCCAGCAGTTACTTTACCCGGACCTACAATGAGCAGTTCTTC. Translation gives CASSYFTRTYNEQFF.

For the CDR3, the DNA is TGTGCCAGCAGTTATAGTTCTGGAGGGGGCTACGAGCAGTACGTC. As protein: CASSYSSGGGYEQYV. This rearrangement joins TRBV6-2 or TRBV6-3 to TRBJ2-7; D may be TRBD1 or TRBD2 (6 bases each). Germline CDR1 is MNHEY and CDR2 is SVGEGT. The CDR3 sequence is 15 residues long. Trimming removed 3 bases from V and 3 bases from J, with 15 bases in between.

This chain joins TRBV15 and TRBJ2-2; 7 nucleotides match TRBD1. The V gene's germline CDR1 is LNHNV and CDR2 YYDKDF (reference sequence). Trimming cost V 0 bases and J 6 bases; bases outside gene matches: 4. The CDR3 runs to 15 residues. CDR3 in amino acids: CATSREVDRAGELFF. CDR3 DNA: TGTGCCACCAGCAGAGAGGTCGACAGGGCCGGGGAGCTGTTTTTT.

In this sample, this clonotype turned up a few times. The chain recombines TRBV3-1 with TRBJ2-4; D is uncertain. The V gene lost 0 bases and the J gene lost 0 bases, with 9 bases spanning the gap. The CDR3 is 16 amino acids. Germline-derived CDR1 and CDR2 are LGHDT and YNNKEL (reference sequence). The CDR3 nucleotides read TGTGCCAGCAGCCAAGAAAACAGCCTAGCCAAAAACATTCAGTACTTC. Protein sequence: CASSQENSLAKNIQYF.

This clonotype has more than one count but fewer than ten. This chain uses TRBV9 with TRBJ1-2; possible D gene TRBD1, 5 bases. The CDR3 has 16 residues. The germline CDR1 and CDR2 sequences are SGDLS and YYNGEE. V was trimmed by 3 bases and J by 4 bases, leaving 19 bases between them. DNA of the CDR3: TGTGCCAGCAGCGCCCAAGGGGAAGGGTCGGCCTATGGCTACACCTTC. Translation gives CASSAQGEGSAYGYTF.

This sequence joins TRBV27 and TRBJ2-7; 7 nucleotides match TRBD2. This CDR3 region has 15 residues. V shed 5 bases, J shed 6 bases, and the junction held 13 bases outside the gene matches. Per the germline V gene, CDR1 is MNHEY and CDR2 is SMNVEV (reference sequence). Written as DNA, the CDR3 is TGTGCCAGCAGTAGACTAGCACCCTACCCAGGCGAGCAGTACGTC. Its protein product is CASSRLAPYPGEQYV.

The sample holds many counts of this clonotype. V usage is TRBV5-1 and J usage is TRBJ2-1; D gene uncertain. This CDR3 spans 15 amino acids. In germline, CDR1 is SGHRS, CDR2 YFSETQ. V shed 0 bases and J shed 9 bases, with 16 bases lying between them. As DNA, the CDR3 is TGCGCCAGCAGCTTGGCCGCGCACCAGGCTAGTGAGCAGTTCTTC. It translates to CASSLAAHQASEQFF.

Ten or more counts support this clonotype. The chain has TRBV27 and TRBJ2-3; 7 bases align to TRBD1. The ends lost 4 bases at V and 2 bases at J; junction bases unmatched: 6. The germline CDR1 and CDR2 sequences are MNHEY and SMNVEV (reference sequence). The CDR3 totals 15 residues. CDR3: CASSSRQGYTDTQYF. CDR3 in DNA: TGTGCCAGCAGTTCTCGACAGGGTTACACAGATACGCAGTATTTT.

This clonotype was seen a handful of times. The rearrangement links TRBV20-1 to TRBJ2-5; D unclear. With 3 bases removed from V and 5 bases from J, the gap between germline ends came to 13 bases. CDR3 length equals 13 residues. CDR1 is DFQATT and CDR2 is SNEGSKA in the germline V gene (reference sequence). CDR3 nucleotides: TGCAGTGCTAGTACGCATCCCGAGGAGACCCAGTACTTC. This gives the protein CSASTHPEETQYF.

This clonotype came up many times. V and J are TRBV6-2 or TRBV6-3 and TRBJ2-1; 8 nucleotides agree with TRBD1. Germline CDR1 is MNHEY and CDR2 is SVGEGT. After removal of 5 bases from V and 10 bases from J, the junction contained 19 bases not matched to a gene. The CDR3 is 17 residues long. The CDR3 loop reads CASSARSGGVRMGEQFF. The CDR3 DNA reads as TGTGCCAGCAGTGCACGCTCAGGGGGCGTGCGGATGGGCGAGCAGTTCTTC.

This clonotype was counted many times. The chain is built from TRBV12-3 or TRBV12-4 and TRBJ1-5, with D tentatively TRBD1 (5 bases). V shed 1 base and J shed 2 bases, with 9 bases lying between them. There are 15 residues in the CDR3. This CDR3 reads CASSLGDFGNQPQHF. CDR3 coding DNA: TGTGCCAGCAGTTTAGGGGACTTCGGCAATCAGCCCCAGCATTTT.

In this sample, this clonotype turned up many times. The V call is TRBV9, the J call TRBJ1-1; D call uncertain. The germline V gene encodes CDR1 SGDLS and CDR2 YYNGEE. Trimming pared 0 bases from V and 7 bases from J, leaving 7 bases between. The CDR3 spans 12 residues. The CDR3 DNA sequence: TGTGCCAGCAGCGTAGTTGCAGGTGAAGCTTTCTTT. Protein sequence: CASSVVAGEAFF.

The chain links TRBV12-3 or TRBV12-4 to TRBJ2-7; TRBD2 aligns across 10 bases. CDR3 size: 15 residues. V was pared by 9 bases and J by 0 bases, with 8 bases of the junction left unmatched. In DNA, the CDR3 is TGTGCCAGTGGGACTAGCGTGACGAGCTCCTACGAGCAGTACGTC. Amino acid sequence: CASGTSVTSSYEQYV.

The chain links TRBV29-1 to TRBJ1-5, with D possibly matching TRBD1 (5 bases). Trimming left V 4 bases short and J 3 bases short, with 10 bases between. The germline gives CDR1 SQVTM, CDR2 ANQGSEA. This CDR3 has 13 amino acids. The CDR3 sequence is CSVGDSPNQPQHF. For the CDR3, the DNA is TGCAGCGTTGGCGACAGTCCCAATCAGCCCCAGCATTTT.

The table lists this clonotype with a few counts. The chain uses TRBV11-3 and TRBJ2-1, with D possibly matching TRBD1 (6 bases). The V gene lost 1 base and the J gene lost 9 bases, with 16 bases spanning the gap. The germline CDR1 and CDR2 sequences are SGHNT and YENEEA. This CDR3 has 15 amino acids. CDR3 nucleotides: TGTGCCAGCAGCTTAGTCCAAGGGGGATTTGCTGAGCAGTTCTTC. It specifies CASSLVQGGFAEQFF.